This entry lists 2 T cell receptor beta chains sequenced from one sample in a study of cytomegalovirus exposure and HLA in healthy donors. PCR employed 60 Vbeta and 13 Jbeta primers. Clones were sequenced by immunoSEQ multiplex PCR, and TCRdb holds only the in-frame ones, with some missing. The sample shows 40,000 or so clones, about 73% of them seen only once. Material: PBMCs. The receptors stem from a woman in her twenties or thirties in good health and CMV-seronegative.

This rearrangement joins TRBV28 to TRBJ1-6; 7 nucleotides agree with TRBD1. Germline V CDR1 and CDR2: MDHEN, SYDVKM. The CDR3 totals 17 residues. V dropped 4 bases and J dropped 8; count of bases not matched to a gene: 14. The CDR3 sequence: CASSSGGGQLVDSPLHF. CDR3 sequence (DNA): TGTGCCAGCAGTTCAGGGGGTGGGCAGCTAGTTGATTCACCCCTCCACTTT.

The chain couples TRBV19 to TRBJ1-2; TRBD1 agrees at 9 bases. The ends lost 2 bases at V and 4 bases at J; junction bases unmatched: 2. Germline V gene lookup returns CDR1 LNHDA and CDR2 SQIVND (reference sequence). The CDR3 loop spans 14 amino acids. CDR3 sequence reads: CASSIQQGAYGYTF. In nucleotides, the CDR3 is TGTGCCAGTAGTATACAACAGGGGGCCTATGGCTACACCTTC.